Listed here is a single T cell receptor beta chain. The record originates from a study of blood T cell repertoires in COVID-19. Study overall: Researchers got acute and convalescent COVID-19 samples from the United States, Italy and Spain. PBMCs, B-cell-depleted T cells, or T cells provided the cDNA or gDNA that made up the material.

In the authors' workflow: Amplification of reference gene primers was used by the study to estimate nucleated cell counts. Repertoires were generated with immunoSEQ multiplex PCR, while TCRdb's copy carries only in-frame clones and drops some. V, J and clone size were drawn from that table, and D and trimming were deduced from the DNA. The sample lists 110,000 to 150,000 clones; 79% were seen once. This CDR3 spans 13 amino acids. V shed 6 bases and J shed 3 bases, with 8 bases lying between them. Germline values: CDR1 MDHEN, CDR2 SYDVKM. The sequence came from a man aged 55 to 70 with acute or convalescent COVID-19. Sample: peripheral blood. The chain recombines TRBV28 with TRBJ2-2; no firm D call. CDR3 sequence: CASSSQYTGELFF. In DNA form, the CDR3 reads TGTGCCAGCAGCAGTCAGTACACCGGGGAGCTGTTTTTT. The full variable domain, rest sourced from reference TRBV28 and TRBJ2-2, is DVKVTQSSRYLVKRTGEKVFLECVQDMDHENMFWYRQDPGLGLRLIYFSYDVKMKEKGDIPEGYSVSREKKERFSLILESASTNQTSMYLCASSSQYTGELFFGEGSRLTVL.